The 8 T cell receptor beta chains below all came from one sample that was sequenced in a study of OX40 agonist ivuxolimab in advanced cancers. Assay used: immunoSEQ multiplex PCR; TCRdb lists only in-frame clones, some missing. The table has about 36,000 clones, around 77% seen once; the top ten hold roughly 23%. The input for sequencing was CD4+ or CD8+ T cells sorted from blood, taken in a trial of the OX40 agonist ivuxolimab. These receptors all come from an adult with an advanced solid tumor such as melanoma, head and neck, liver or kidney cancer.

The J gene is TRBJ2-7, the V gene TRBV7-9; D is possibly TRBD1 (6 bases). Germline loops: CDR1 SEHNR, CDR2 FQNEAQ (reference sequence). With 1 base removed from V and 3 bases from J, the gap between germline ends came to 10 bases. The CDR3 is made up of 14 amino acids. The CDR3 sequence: CASSLGAGDYEQYF. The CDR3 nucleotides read TGTGCCAGCAGCTTAGGGGCAGGGGACTACGAGCAGTACTTC.

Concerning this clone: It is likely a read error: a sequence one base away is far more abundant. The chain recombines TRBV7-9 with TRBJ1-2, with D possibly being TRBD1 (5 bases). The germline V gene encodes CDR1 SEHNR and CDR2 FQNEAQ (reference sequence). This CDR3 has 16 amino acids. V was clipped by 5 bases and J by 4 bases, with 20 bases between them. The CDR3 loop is CASSQDRQSSSYGYTF. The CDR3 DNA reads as TGTGCCAGCAGCCAAGATCGACAGAGCAGCTCCTATGGCTACACCTTC.

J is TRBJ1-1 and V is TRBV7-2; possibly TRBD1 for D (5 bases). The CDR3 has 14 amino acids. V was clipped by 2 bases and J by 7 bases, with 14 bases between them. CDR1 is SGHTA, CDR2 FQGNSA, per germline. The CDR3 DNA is TGTGCCAGCAGCTTAACCTCAGGGTGGGGTGAAGCTTTCTTT. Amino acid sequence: CASSLTSGWGEAFF.

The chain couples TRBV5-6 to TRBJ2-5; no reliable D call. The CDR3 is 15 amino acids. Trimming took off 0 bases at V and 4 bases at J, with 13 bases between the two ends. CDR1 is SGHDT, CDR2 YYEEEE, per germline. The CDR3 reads CASSLEPGFLETQYF. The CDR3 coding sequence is TGTGCCAGCAGCTTGGAGCCTGGTTTTCTAGAGACCCAGTACTTC.

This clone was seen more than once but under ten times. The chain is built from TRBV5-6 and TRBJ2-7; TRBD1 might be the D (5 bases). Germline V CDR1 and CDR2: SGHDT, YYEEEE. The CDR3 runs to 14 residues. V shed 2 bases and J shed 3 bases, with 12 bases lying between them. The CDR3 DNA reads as TGTGCCAGCAGCTTAAGGGGAAGGCGCTACGAGCAGTACTTC. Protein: CASSLRGRRYEQYF.

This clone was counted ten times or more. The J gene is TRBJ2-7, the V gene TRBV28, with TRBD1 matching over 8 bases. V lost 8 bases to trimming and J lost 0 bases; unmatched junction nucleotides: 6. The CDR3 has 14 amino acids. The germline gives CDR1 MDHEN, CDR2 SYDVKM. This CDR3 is CASAGTGSSYEQYF. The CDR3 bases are TGTGCCAGCGCAGGGACAGGCAGCTCCTACGAGCAGTACTTC.

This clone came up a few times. The CDR3 region has the DNA TGTGCCAGCAGCTTGACAGGGGCGGGTCAGCCCCAGCATTTT. It codes for CASSLTGAGQPQHF. V and J are TRBV5-5 and TRBJ1-5; the match to TRBD1 covers 7 bases. Germline V gene lookup returns CDR1 SGHKS and CDR2 YYEKEE (reference sequence). The CDR3 has 14 residues. The ends lost 1 base at V and 6 bases at J; junction bases unmatched: 4.

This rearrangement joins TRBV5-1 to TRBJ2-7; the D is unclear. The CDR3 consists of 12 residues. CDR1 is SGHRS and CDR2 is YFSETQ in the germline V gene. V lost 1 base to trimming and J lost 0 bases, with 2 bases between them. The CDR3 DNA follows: TGCGCCAGCAGCTTGAGCTCCTACGAGCAGTACTTC. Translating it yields CASSLSSYEQYF.